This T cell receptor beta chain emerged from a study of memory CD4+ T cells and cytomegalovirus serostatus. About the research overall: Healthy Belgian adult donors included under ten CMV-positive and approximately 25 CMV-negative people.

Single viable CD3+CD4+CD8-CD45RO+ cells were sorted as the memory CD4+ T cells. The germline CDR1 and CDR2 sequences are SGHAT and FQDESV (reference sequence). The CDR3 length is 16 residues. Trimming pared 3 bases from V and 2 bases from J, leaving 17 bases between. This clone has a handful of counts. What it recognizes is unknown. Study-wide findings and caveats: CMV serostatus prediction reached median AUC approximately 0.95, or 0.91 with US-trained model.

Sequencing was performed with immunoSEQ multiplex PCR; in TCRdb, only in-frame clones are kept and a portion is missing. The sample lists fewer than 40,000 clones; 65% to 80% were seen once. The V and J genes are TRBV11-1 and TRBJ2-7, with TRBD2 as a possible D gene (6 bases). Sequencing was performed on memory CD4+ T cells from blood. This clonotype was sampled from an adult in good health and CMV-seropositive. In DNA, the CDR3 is TGTGCCAGCAGCTTGGACGGAGCAGCGGGTACCTACGAGCAGTACTTC. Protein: CASSLDGAAGTYEQYF.